Detailed here is one T cell receptor beta chain. Its antigen is still unknown. These data come from a study of T cell responses to AZD1222 COVID-19 vaccine. Study results and caveats: Most donors were white British and more were female, and clonal diversity was possibly underestimated.

The CDR3 sequence is 14 residues long. Trimming cost V 4 bases and J 4 bases, with 14 bases left between them. Germline CDR1 is MNHEY and CDR2 is SVGAGI. Some clones are missing from TCRdb's copy, which holds only in-frame ones; the method was immunoSEQ multiplex PCR. The sample has roughly 110,000 clones, approximately 88% seen once. This clonotype was obtained from an adult who received the AZD1222 COVID-19 vaccine. The sample here was peripheral blood, taken 28 days after the second AZD1222 dose. The chain recombines TRBV6-5 with TRBJ2-7; TRBD2 might be the D (6 bases). CDR3 amino acids: CASSWGEGKYEQYF. DNA for the CDR3: TGTGCCAGCAGTTGGGGGGAAGGGAAATACGAGCAGTACTTC.